This T cell receptor (beta chain) was recovered during a study of human T cells and chemical hapten exposure. Study information: Sensitization involved placing 2% DPC onto a 2 cm by 2 cm region of upper inner arm skin. Small pooled library volume differences mainly caused per-sample TCR yield variation.

V lost 5 bases to trimming and J lost 7 bases, with 8 bases between them. Germline V lookup: CDR1 SQVTM, CDR2 ANQGSEA. The CDR3 has 10 residues. Time point given: patch test 3, about 24 weeks after DPC sensitization. The treatment denotes: therapeutic diphenylcyclopropenone sensitization with weekly scalp DPC. A single record per CDR3 protein comes from TCRdb applying MiXCR to the RACE reads. The table shows some 60,000 distinct CDR3 sequences, with roughly 12% occurring only once. Sequencing was performed on whole blood, taken in connection with sensitization to the hapten diphenylcyclopropenone (DPC). The rearrangement links TRBV29-1 to TRBJ2-5, with D unclear. The TCR was taken from a man younger than 45 with alopecia areata. Some clones in this sample may be carry-over from other donors' samples. The DNA for the CDR3 is TGCAGCGTTCCGGGTGGGACCCAGTACTTC. Encoded protein: CSVPGGTQYF.